This T cell receptor (beta chain) comes out of a study of T-cell memory formation after mild COVID-19. TCRdb re-called the 5' RACE reads with MiXCR, one entry per CDR3 protein. The sample lists roughly 190,000 distinct CDR3 sequences; around 20% were seen once. This CDR3 contains 16 residues. CDR1 MNHEY and CDR2 SVGEGT come from the germline V gene. Unmatched junction bases numbered 5, after V lost 6 bases and J lost 0 bases. This clonotype was recorded at least ten times. Sequencing was carried out using PBMCs or a T cell subset sorted from them (not recorded which). The sequence was obtained from an adult woman who had mild COVID-19 (a few samples of this study predate the infection). Cell type and time point are not known. This sequence joins TRBV6-2 or TRBV6-3 and TRBJ2-1; 10 bases fit TRBD2. The CDR3 here is CASRTSGFSSYNEQFF. CDR3 nucleotides: TGTGCCAGCAGGACTAGCGGGTTTAGCTCCTACAATGAGCAGTTCTTC.